This entry describes one T cell receptor beta chain. Its antigen is currently unknown. The data stem from a study of lymphopenia after photon versus proton radiotherapy. Assay: immunoSEQ multiplex PCR; the TCRdb copy retains only in-frame clones and omits some. The sample consists of 7,100 or so clones, 70% to 90% of them appearing once. Germline CDR1 and CDR2: LGHNA and YSLEER. Trimming cost V 3 bases and J 6 bases; bases outside gene matches: 12. There are 17 residues in the CDR3. General observations from the study: Post-nadir diversity loss with photons came from oligoclonal expansion, particularly CD8+ Temra cells. Under photons, naive T cells and diversity fell while effector/memory populations rose.

The chain joins TRBV4-3 to TRBJ2-2, with 8 bases identical to TRBD1. This specimen consisted of peripheral blood, obtained from a patient treated with photon-based radiotherapy. This sequence originates from a woman in her 70s with pancreatic cancer. The chain's CDR3 is CASSQGDRLYPAGELFF. The CDR3 nucleotides read TGCGCCAGCAGCCAGGGGGACAGGCTATACCCGGCCGGGGAGCTGTTTTTT.